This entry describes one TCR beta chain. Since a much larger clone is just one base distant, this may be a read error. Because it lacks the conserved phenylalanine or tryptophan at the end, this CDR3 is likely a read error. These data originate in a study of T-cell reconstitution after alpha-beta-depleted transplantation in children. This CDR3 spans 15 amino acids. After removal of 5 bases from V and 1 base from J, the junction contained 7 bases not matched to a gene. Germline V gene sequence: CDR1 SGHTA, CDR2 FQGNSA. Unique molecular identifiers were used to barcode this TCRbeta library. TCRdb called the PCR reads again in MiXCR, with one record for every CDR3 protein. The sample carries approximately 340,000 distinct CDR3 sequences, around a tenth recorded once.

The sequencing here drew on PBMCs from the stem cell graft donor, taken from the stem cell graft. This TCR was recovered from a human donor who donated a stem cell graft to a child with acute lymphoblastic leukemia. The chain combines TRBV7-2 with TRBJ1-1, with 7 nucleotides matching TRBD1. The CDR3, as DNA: TGTGCCAGCAGCACCGGGGACAGAAGGAACACTGAAGCTTTCTTG. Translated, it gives CASSTGDRRNTEAFL.